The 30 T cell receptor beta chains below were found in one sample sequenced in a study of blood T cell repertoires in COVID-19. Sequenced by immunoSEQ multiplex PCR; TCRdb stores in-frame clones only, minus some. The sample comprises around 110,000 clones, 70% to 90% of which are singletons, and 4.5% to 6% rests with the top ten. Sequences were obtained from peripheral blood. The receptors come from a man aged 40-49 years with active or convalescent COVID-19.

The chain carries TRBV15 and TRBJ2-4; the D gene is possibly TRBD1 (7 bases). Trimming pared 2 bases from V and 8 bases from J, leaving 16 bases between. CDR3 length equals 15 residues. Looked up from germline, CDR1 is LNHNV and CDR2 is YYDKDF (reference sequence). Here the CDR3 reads CATSRPSRGEDIQYF. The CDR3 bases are TGTGCCACCAGCAGACCCTCCAGGGGGGAGGACATTCAGTACTTC. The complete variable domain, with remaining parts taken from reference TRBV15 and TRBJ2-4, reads DAMVIQNPRYQVTQFGKPVTLSCSQTLNHNVMYWYQQKSSQAPKLLFHYYDKDFNNEADTPDNFQSRRPNTSFCFLDIRSPGLGDTAMYLCATSRPSRGEDIQYFGAGTRLSVL.

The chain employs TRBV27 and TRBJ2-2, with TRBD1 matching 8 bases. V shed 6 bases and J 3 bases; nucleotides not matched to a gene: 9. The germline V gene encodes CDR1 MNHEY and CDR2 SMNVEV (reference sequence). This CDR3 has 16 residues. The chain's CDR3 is CASSSGQGVYTGELFF. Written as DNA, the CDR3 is TGTGCCAGCAGCTCCGGACAGGGCGTTTACACCGGGGAGCTGTTTTTT.

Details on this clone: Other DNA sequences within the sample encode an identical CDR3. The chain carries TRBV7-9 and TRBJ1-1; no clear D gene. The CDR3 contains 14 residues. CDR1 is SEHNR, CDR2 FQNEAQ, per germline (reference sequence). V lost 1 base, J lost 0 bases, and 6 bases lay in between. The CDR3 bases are TGTGCCAGCAGCTTAGGGCAGATGAACACTGAAGCTTTCTTT. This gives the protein CASSLGQMNTEAFF.

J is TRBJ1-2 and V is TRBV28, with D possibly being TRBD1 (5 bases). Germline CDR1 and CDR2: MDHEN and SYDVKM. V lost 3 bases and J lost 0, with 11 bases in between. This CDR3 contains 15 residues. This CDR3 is CASSFAGGANYGYTF. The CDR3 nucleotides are TGTGCCAGCAGTTTCGCGGGGGGAGCTAACTATGGCTACACCTTC.

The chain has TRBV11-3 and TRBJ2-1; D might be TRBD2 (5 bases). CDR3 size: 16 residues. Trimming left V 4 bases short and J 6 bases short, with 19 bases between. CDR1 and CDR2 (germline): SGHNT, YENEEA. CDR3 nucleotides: TGTGCCAGCAGCTCCATACACTGGGGTCGGGGCAATGAGCAGTTCTTC. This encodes CASSSIHWGRGNEQFF. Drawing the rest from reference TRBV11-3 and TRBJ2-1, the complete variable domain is EAGVVQSPRYKIIEKKQPVAFWCNPISGHNTLYWYLQNLGQGPELLIRYENEEAVDDSQLPKDRFSAERLKGVDSTLKIQPAELGDSAVYLCASSSIHWGRGNEQFFGPGTRLTVL.

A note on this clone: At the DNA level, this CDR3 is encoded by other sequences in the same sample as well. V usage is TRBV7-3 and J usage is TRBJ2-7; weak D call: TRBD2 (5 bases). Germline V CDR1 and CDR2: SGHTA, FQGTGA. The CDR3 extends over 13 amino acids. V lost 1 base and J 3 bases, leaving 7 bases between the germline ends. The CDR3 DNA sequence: TGTGCCAGCAGCTTAAACCGGGACTACGAGCAGTACTTC. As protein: CASSLNRDYEQYF.

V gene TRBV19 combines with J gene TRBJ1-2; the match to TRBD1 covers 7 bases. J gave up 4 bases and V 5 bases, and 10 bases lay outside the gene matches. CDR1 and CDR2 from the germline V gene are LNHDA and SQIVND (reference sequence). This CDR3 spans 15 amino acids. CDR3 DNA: TGTGCCAGTAGTGCCTCGACAGGGTGGACCTATGGCTACACCTTC. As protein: CASSASTGWTYGYTF.

The chain's CDR3 is CASSLLTVRANVLTF. CDR3 DNA sequence: TGTGCCAGCAGCTTATTAACAGTGAGGGCCAACGTCCTGACTTTC. This chain uses TRBV7-8 with TRBJ2-6, with D uncertain. CDR3 length equals 15 residues. V lost 2 bases to trimming and J lost 5 bases, with 10 bases between them. Looked up from germline, CDR1 is SGHVS and CDR2 is FQNEAQ.

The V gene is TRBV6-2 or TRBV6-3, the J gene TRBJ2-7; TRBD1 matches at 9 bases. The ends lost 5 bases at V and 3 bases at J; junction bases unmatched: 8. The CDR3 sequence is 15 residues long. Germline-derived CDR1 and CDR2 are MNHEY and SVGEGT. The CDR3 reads CASSNRGQGVYEQYF. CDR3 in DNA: TGTGCCAGCAGTAATCGGGGACAGGGTGTCTACGAGCAGTACTTC.

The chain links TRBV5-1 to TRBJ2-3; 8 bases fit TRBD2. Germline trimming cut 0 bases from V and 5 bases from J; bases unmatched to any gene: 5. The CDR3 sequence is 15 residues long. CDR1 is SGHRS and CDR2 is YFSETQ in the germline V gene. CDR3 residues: CASSLAGGPGDTQYF. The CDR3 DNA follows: TGCGCCAGCAGCTTGGCGGGAGGGCCGGGAGATACGCAGTATTTT.

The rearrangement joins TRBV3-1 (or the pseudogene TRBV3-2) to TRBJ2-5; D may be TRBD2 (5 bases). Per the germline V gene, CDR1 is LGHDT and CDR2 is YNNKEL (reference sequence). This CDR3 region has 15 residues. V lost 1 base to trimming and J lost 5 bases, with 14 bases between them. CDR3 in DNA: TGTGCCAGCAGCCAAGGTGAGACTCGAGGGGAGACCCAGTACTTC. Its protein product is CASSQGETRGETQYF.

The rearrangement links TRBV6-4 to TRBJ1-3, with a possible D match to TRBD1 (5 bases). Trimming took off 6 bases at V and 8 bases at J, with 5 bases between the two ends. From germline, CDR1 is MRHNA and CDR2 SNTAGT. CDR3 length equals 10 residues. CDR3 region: CASRGDTIYF. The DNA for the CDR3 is TGTGCCAGCAGAGGGGACACCATATATTTT.

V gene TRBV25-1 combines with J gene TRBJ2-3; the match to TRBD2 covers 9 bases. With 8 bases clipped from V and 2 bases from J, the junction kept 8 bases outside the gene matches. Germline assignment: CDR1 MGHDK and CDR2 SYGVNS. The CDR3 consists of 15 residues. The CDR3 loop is CASQASSGTTDTQYF. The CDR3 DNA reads TGTGCCAGCCAAGCCTCTAGCGGGACCACAGATACGCAGTATTTT.

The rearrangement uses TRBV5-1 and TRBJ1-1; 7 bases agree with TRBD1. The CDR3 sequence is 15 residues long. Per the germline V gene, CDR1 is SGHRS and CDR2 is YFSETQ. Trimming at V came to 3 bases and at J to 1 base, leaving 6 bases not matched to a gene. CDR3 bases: TGCGCCAGCAGCTCGCCAGGGGGGACGAACACTGAAGCTTTCTTT. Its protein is CASSSPGGTNTEAFF. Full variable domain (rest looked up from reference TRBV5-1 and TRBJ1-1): KAGVTQTPRYLIKTRGQQVTLSCSPISGHRSVSWYQQTPGQGLQFLFEYFSETQRNKGNFPGRFSGRQFSNSRSEMNVSTLELGDSALYLCASSSPGGTNTEAFFGQGTRLTVV.

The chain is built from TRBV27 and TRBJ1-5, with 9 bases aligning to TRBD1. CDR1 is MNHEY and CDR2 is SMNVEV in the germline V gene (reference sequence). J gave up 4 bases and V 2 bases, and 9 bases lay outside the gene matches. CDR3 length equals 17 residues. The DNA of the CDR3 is TGTGCCAGCAGTTTAGGACAGGGGACGCAGGCTAATCAGCCCCAGCATTTT. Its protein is CASSLGQGTQANQPQHF.

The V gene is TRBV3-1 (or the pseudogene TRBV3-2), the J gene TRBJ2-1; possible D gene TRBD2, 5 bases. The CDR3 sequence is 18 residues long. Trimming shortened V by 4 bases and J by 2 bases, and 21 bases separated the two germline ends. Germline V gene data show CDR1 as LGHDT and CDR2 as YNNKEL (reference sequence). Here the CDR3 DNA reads TGTGCCAGCAGCCCCGATCCTGGGAGCGGCCTACCCTACAATGAGCAGTTCTTC. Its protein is CASSPDPGSGLPYNEQFF.

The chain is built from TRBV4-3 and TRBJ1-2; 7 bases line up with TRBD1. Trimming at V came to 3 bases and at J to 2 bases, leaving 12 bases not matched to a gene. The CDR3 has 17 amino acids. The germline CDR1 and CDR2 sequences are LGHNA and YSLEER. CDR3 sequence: CASSHSSPGTVNYGYTF. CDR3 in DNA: TGCGCCAGCAGCCACTCAAGTCCCGGGACAGTGAACTATGGCTACACCTTC.

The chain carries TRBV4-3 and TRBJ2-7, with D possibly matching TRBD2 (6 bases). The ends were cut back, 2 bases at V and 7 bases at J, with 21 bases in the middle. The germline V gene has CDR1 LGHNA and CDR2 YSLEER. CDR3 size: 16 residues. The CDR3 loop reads CASSQKTGGTRREQYF. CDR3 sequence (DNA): TGCGCCAGCAGCCAAAAAACTGGGGGGACGCGGAGGGAGCAGTACTTC.

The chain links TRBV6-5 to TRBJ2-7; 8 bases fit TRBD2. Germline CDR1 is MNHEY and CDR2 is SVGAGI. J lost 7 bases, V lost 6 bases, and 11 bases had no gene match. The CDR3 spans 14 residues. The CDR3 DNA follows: TGTGCCAGCAGCACACCCGGGACTAGGGGTGAGCAGTACTTC. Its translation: CASSTPGTRGEQYF.

The CDR3 nucleotides read TGTGCCAGCAGCTCTACTTGGGGACAGCGTAATGAAAAACTGTTTTTT. It specifies CASSSTWGQRNEKLFF. This chain uses TRBV7-2 with TRBJ1-4, with 7 bases matching TRBD1. The CDR3 has 16 amino acids. Germline CDR1 SGHTA, CDR2 FQGNSA. V dropped 4 bases and J dropped 4; count of bases not matched to a gene: 9.

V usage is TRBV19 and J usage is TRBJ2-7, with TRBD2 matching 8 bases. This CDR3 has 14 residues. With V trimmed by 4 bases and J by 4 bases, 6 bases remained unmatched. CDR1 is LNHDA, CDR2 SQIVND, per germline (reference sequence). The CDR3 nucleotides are TGTGCCAGTAGTAGTAGCGGGAACTCTTACGAGCAGTACTTC. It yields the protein CASSSSGNSYEQYF.

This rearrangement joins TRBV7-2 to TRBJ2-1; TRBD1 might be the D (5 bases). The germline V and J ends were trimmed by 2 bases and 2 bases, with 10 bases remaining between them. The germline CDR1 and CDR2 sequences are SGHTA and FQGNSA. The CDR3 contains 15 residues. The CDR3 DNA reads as TGTGCCAGCAGCTTAAGGCAGGGTACCTACAATGAGCAGTTCTTC. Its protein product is CASSLRQGTYNEQFF.

Here the CDR3 reads CASSSGGGVDTQYF. DNA for the CDR3: TGTGCCAGCAGCAGTGGAGGAGGGGTAGATACGCAGTATTTT. V usage is TRBV7-2 and J usage is TRBJ2-3; the D gene is possibly TRBD2 (6 bases). This CDR3 is built from 14 residues. Germline CDR1 SGHTA, CDR2 FQGNSA. V was cut by 5 bases and J by 5 bases, with 14 bases left in between.

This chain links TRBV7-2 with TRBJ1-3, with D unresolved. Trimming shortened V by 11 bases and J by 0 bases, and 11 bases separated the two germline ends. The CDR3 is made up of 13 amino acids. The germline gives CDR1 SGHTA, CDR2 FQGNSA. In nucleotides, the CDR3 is TGTGCCCTGGGTAGCCTCTCTGGAAACACCATATATTTT. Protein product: CALGSLSGNTIYF.

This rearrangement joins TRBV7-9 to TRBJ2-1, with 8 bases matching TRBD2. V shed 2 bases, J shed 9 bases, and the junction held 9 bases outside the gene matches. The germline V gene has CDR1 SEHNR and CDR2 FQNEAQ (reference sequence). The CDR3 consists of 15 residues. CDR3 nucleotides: TGTGCCAGCAGCTTAATAAGCGGGAGTATCGGTGAGCAGTTCTTC. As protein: CASSLISGSIGEQFF.

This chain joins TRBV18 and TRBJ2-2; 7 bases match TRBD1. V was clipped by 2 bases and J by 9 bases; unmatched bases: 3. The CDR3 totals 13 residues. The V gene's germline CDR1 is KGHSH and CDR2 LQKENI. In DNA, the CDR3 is TGTGCCAGCTCACCAACAGGGGAACGGGAGCTGTTTTTT. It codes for CASSPTGERELFF.

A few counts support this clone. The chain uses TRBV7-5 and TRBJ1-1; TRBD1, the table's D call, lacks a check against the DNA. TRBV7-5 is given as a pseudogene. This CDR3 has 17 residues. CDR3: CVRSLVKDRGEDTEAFF. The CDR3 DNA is TGTGTCAGAAGCTTAGTTAAGGACAGGGGCGAGGACACTGAAGCTTTCTTT.

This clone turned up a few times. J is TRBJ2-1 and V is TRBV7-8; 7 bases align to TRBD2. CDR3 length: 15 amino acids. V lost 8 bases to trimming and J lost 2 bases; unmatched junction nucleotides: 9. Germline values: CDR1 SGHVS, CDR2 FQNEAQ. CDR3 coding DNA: TGTGCCAGCCGGCCACTAGCGCCCACCTACAATGAGCAGTTCTTC. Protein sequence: CASRPLAPTYNEQFF.

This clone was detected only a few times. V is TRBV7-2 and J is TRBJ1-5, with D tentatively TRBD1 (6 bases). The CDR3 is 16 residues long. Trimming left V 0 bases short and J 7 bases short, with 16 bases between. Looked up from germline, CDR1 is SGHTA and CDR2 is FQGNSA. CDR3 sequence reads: CASSLAQQGSGQPQHF. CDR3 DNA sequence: TGTGCCAGCAGCTTAGCACAACAGGGATCGGGCCAGCCCCAGCATTTT.

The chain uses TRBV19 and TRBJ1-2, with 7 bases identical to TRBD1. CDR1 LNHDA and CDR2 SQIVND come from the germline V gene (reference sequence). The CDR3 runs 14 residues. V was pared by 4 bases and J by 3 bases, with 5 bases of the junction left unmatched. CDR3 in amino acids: CASSTPGQYYGYTF. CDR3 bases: TGTGCCAGTAGTACACCGGGACAGTACTATGGCTACACCTTC.